Following are 5 T cell receptor beta chains from one sample sequenced in a study of T-cell reconstitution after alpha-beta-depleted transplantation in children. This sample's TCRbeta library carried unique molecular identifier barcodes. TCRdb ran MiXCR on the PCR reads and lists one entry per CDR3 protein. The profile shows 200,000 to 250,000 distinct CDR3 sequences, roughly 8.2% of them singletons. The sample was PBMCs, mostly from graft donor cells, taken 180 days after TCRalphabeta/CD19-depleted stem cell transplant. All receptors come from a male patient between 10 and 17 years old who had a stem cell transplant for acute lymphoblastic leukemia, so the T cells may come from the graft donor.

This clonotype was seen at least ten times. V and J are TRBV10-3 and TRBJ2-2; 7 nucleotides line up with TRBD2. The CDR3 is 15 amino acids. Germline CDR1 and CDR2: ENHRY and SYGVKD. V trimming: 6 bases; J trimming: 1 base; junction bases outside the gene matches: 5. The CDR3 bases are TGTGCCATCAGCGCTCGCGGGGGGAACACCGGGGAGCTGTTTTTT. It is translated as CAISARGGNTGELFF.

Ten or more counts support this clonotype. This rearrangement joins TRBV29-1 to TRBJ1-5; D remains ambiguous. Trimming took off 7 bases at V and 0 bases at J, with 10 bases between the two ends. CDR1 SQVTM and CDR2 ANQGSEA come from the germline V gene. The CDR3 runs to 13 residues. The CDR3 coding sequence is TGCAGCGCGACCGCGGATAGCAATCAGCCCCAGCATTTT. Residues: CSATADSNQPQHF.

This clonotype was recorded only once. V gene TRBV5-4 combines with J gene TRBJ2-3; TRBD2 matches 9 bases. Looked up from germline, CDR1 is SGHNT and CDR2 is YYREEE (reference sequence). The CDR3 length is 15 residues. V shed 1 base and J 4 bases; nucleotides not matched to a gene: 4. The CDR3 loop reads CASSLSGGWADTQYF. The CDR3 coding sequence is TGTGCCAGCAGCTTGAGCGGGGGGTGGGCAGATACGCAGTATTTT.

This clonotype was picked up many times. The chain employs TRBV7-2 and TRBJ2-1; D assignment may be TRBD1 or TRBD2 (6 bases each). This CDR3 has 15 residues. Per germline, CDR1 SGHTA and CDR2 FQGNSA. Trimming pared 2 bases from V and 8 bases from J, leaving 16 bases between. The DNA for the CDR3 is TGTGCCAGCAGCTTAAGGGGGGCGGCCGAGGATGAGCAGTTCTTC. Residues: CASSLRGAAEDEQFF. The entire variable domain, with the rest obtained from reference TRBV7-2 and TRBJ2-1, is as follows: GAGVSQSPSNKVTEKGKDVELRCDPISGHTALYWYRQSLGQGLEFLIYFQGNSAPDKSGLPSDRFSAERTGGSVSTLTIQRTQQEDSAVYLCASSLRGAAEDEQFFGPGTRLTVL.

This clonotype was found many times. The J gene is TRBJ2-5, the V gene TRBV12-5; unclear D gene. V lost 5 bases and J lost 4, with 8 bases in between. Germline V gives CDR1 LGHNT, CDR2 FRNRAP. The CDR3 length is 12 residues. The CDR3 sequence is CASGPGLETQYF. CDR3 sequence (DNA): TGTGCTAGTGGTCCGGGTTTAGAGACCCAGTACTTC.